A single T cell receptor beta chain is shown here with its context. As yet, its antigen is unknown. Using immunoSEQ multiplex PCR, the repertoire was profiled, and TCRdb retains in-frame clones only, with some absent. The sample contains about 960,000 clones, about 80% of which appear only once. V was cut by 6 bases and J by 5 bases, with 13 bases left in between. Germline loops: CDR1 SQVTM, CDR2 ANQGSEA. CDR3 size: 12 residues. This entry is derived from a study of shared clonotypes between healthy human individuals. Study observations and caveats: On the whole, naive subsets had larger estimated richness than memory subsets had.

Material for sequencing was memory CD4+ T cells sorted from blood. The subset here: CD45RA-negative fraction. The V gene is TRBV29-1, the J gene TRBJ2-5; unclear D gene. The sequence was collected from a man younger than 30 in good health. CDR3 sequence: CSVRDHAETQYF. The CDR3 DNA follows: TGCAGCGTGAGAGACCACGCGGAGACCCAGTACTTC.